A single sample gave rise to the 18 T cell receptor beta chains below, sequenced in a study of STAT3 mutations in large granular lymphocyte leukemia. The study, taken as a whole, reports: Every T-cell large granular lymphocyte leukemia patient had at least one immunodominant TCR beta clonotype.

The assay was immunoSEQ multiplex PCR, and TCRdb's table has in-frame clones only and misses some. This table holds over a thousand clones, about two thirds found once. These TCRs are of unknown antigen specificity. Material for sequencing was peripheral blood mononuclear cells. These receptors were obtained from a middle-aged man with T-cell large granular lymphocyte leukemia. Some clones in this sample may be carry-over from other donors' samples.

V and J are TRBV18 and TRBJ1-1; 7 positions match TRBD1. J lost 6 bases, V lost 3 bases, and 7 bases had no gene match. The V gene's germline CDR1 is KGHSH and CDR2 LQKENI. CDR3 length equals 14 residues. This CDR3 reads CASSPQQGIAEAFF. The DNA for the CDR3 is TGTGCCAGCTCACCTCAACAGGGGATCGCTGAAGCTTTCTTT.

The V gene is TRBV18, the J gene TRBJ2-6; no reliable D call. Per germline, CDR1 KGHSH and CDR2 LQKENI. The germline V and J ends were trimmed by 3 bases and 0 bases, with 3 bases remaining between them. The CDR3 covers 14 residues. This CDR3 reads CASSPSSGANVLTF. The CDR3 region has the DNA TGTGCCAGCTCACCTAGCTCTGGGGCCAACGTCCTGACTTTC. The variable domain in full, with the rest retrieved from reference TRBV18 and TRBJ2-6, is NAGVMQNPRHLVRRRGQEARLRCSPMKGHSHVYWYRQLPEEGLKFMVYLQKENIIDESGMPKERFSAEFPKEGPSILRIQQVVRGDSAAYFCASSPSSGANVLTFGAGSRLTVL.

A single count supports this clone. This rearrangement joins TRBV5-1 to TRBJ2-4, with 7 bases aligning to TRBD1. Germline loops: CDR1 SGHRS, CDR2 YFSETQ. The length of the CDR3 is 15 residues. The ends lost 0 bases at V and 3 bases at J; junction bases unmatched: 3. The DNA of the CDR3 is TGCGCCAGCAGCTTGGAGGGACAGAACAAAAACATTCAGTACTTC. This sequence encodes CASSLEGQNKNIQYF.

This clone has only a few counts. The chain couples TRBV7-9 to TRBJ2-3; D possibly matches TRBD1 or TRBD2 (6 bases each). CDR3 length: 13 residues. The germline V gene encodes CDR1 SEHNR and CDR2 FQNEAQ (reference sequence). V was shortened by 1 base and J by 10 bases, with 12 bases between the two germline ends. The CDR3 reads CASSLVLGGAQYF. The CDR3 DNA is TGTGCCAGCAGCTTAGTCCTGGGGGGCGCGCAGTATTTT. Supplemented by reference TRBV7-9 and TRBJ2-3, the full variable domain reads DTGVSQNPRHKITKRGQNVTFRCDPISEHNRLYWYRQTLGQGPEFLTYFQNEAQLEKSRLLSDRFSAERPKGSFSTLEIQRTEQGDSAMYLCASSLVLGGAQYFGPGTRLTVL.

This clone was counted once. The chain has TRBV10-3 and TRBJ2-7; possibly TRBD1 for D (5 bases). From germline, CDR1 is ENHRY and CDR2 SYGVKD. Trimming shortened V by 3 bases and J by 6 bases, and 15 bases separated the two germline ends. The length of the CDR3 is 14 residues. The CDR3 region is CAISDLPTGAEQYF. The CDR3 nucleotides read TGTGCCATCAGTGACCTGCCTACAGGCGCCGAGCAGTACTTC.

This clone was counted only a few times. J is TRBJ2-7 and V is TRBV7-9; D is perhaps TRBD1 (6 bases). The germline gives CDR1 SEHNR, CDR2 FQNEAQ (reference sequence). CDR3 size: 13 residues. The V end lost 1 base, the J end lost 7 bases, and 11 bases lay between the germline ends. CDR3 coding DNA: TGTGCCAGCAGCTTAGGTGTCAGGGGTGAGCAGTACTTC. This codes for CASSLGVRGEQYF.

CDR3 residues: CASTNKEVGTEAFF. CDR3 bases: TGCGCCAGCACCAATAAGGAGGTAGGAACTGAAGCTTTCTTT. The rearrangement links TRBV5-1 to TRBJ1-1; D unresolved. The CDR3 has 14 amino acids. Looked up from germline, CDR1 is SGHRS and CDR2 is YFSETQ. The ends were cut back, 6 bases at V and 5 bases at J, with 17 bases in the middle.

This rearrangement joins TRBV7-2 to TRBJ2-3; 10 nucleotides agree with TRBD2. This CDR3 contains 17 residues. V shed 2 bases and J 3 bases; nucleotides not matched to a gene: 8. Looked up from germline, CDR1 is SGHTA and CDR2 is FQGNSA. The CDR3 DNA reads as TGTGCCAGCAGCTTATTAGCGGGGGGCGCCCTGACAGATACGCAGTATTTT. This encodes CASSLLAGGALTDTQYF.

V is TRBV5-1 and J is TRBJ2-6; 9 bases are a match to TRBD1. Germline CDR1 reads SGHRS; CDR2 reads YFSETQ. This CDR3 contains 17 residues. Trimming removed 1 base from V and 2 bases from J; junction bases left unmatched: 4. The CDR3 DNA reads as TGCGCCAGCAGCTTGTTACAGGGGGCGGCTGGGGCCAACGTCCTGACTTTC. Residues: CASSLLQGAAGANVLTF.

The chain links TRBV7-9 to TRBJ1-4; the match to TRBD1 covers 9 bases. CDR1 is SEHNR, CDR2 FQNEAQ, per germline (reference sequence). There are 15 residues in the CDR3. V trimming: 4 bases; J trimming: 4 bases; junction bases outside the gene matches: 4. The CDR3: CASSSGQGINEKLFF. CDR3 coding DNA: TGTGCCAGCAGCTCCGGACAGGGGATTAATGAAAAACTGTTTTTT.

This chain links TRBV28 with TRBJ2-7; D is perhaps TRBD1 or TRBD2 (6 bases each). Per the germline V gene, CDR1 is MDHEN and CDR2 is SYDVKM. There are 15 residues in the CDR3. Between the trimmed V and J ends, which lost 7 bases and 0 bases, there was a span of 16 bases. The CDR3 region is CASKGGEAGSYEQYF. The CDR3 DNA follows: TGTGCCAGCAAGGGGGGCGAGGCCGGCTCCTACGAGCAGTACTTC.

CDR3 sequence reads: CASSLAAGINTEAFF. CDR3 nucleotide sequence: TGCGCCAGCAGCTTGGCCGCGGGGATAAACACTGAAGCTTTCTTT. The chain joins TRBV5-1 to TRBJ1-1; D call uncertain. From germline, CDR1 is SGHRS and CDR2 YFSETQ. The CDR3 extends over 15 amino acids. V dropped 0 bases and J dropped 2 bases, with 11 bases sitting between them.

The chain combines TRBV29-1 with TRBJ2-7; 10 positions agree with TRBD2. This CDR3 contains 13 residues. Germline V lookup: CDR1 SQVTM, CDR2 ANQGSEA. DNA for the CDR3: TGCACCCACACGCTGCTAGCGGGGGACGAGCAGTACTTC. It codes for CTHTLLAGDEQYF.

The chain couples TRBV4-2 to TRBJ1-2, with 7 bases matching TRBD1. Germline V CDR1 and CDR2: LGHNA, YNFKEQ. V shed 6 bases and J 4 bases; nucleotides not matched to a gene: 8. The CDR3 loop spans 14 amino acids. This chain's CDR3 is CASSIRQGTYGYTF. CDR3 coding DNA: TGTGCCAGCAGTATAAGACAGGGAACCTATGGCTACACCTTC.

J is TRBJ2-7 and V is TRBV18; 10 nucleotides line up with TRBD1. Germline loops: CDR1 KGHSH, CDR2 LQKENI. There are 15 residues in the CDR3. The ends lost 4 bases at V and 2 bases at J; junction bases unmatched: 5. CDR3: CASSLTGTGAYEQYF. As DNA, the CDR3 is TGTGCCAGCTCACTTACCGGGACAGGGGCCTACGAGCAGTACTTC.

The J gene is TRBJ2-1, the V gene TRBV6-5; D gene uncertain. This CDR3 has 13 amino acids. With 6 bases removed from V and 10 bases from J, the gap between germline ends came to 16 bases. Germline V gene sequence: CDR1 MNHEY, CDR2 SVGAGI. CDR3 nucleotide sequence: TGTGCCAGCAGCCGGATCTCCCCTGGGGAGCAGTTCTTC. Protein product: CASSRISPGEQFF.

This clone occurred a few times. The chain has TRBV20-1 and TRBJ1-1; unclear D gene. Germline V gene data show CDR1 as DFQATT and CDR2 as SNEGSKA (reference sequence). The V end lost 3 bases, the J end lost 7 bases, and 9 bases lay between the germline ends. The CDR3 contains 11 residues. DNA for the CDR3: TGCAGTGCTAGGAACACGTTTGAAGCTTTCTTT. This sequence encodes CSARNTFEAFF.

The rearrangement links TRBV5-1 to TRBJ1-2; 8 positions agree with TRBD1. CDR1 and CDR2 from the germline V gene are SGHRS and YFSETQ. This CDR3 is 14 amino acids long. V shed 2 bases and J 5 bases; nucleotides not matched to a gene: 5. The CDR3: CASSLLTGGYGYTF. The CDR3 DNA sequence: TGCGCCAGCAGCTTACTCACAGGGGGGTATGGCTACACCTTC.